A selection of T cell receptor beta chains follows, all from one sample in a study of regulatory T cells in long-lasting Graves disease. TCRdb reprocessed the multiplex PCR reads with MiXCR, giving one entry per CDR3 protein. The repertoire holds fewer than 350,000 distinct CDR3 sequences, 15% to 20% seen once, with around 36% in the top ten. Sequenced here: peripheral blood mononuclear cells (PBMCs), sampled at new diagnosis, from a patient treated with antithyroid drugs. These receptors came from a female donor with Graves disease. Each CDR3 is given with its conserved first and last residue. The D gene is left open where the match is weak. Expanded clones are given a class, and other clones once, few, many or no size at all.

CDR3 length	J gene	clone size	V gene	D gene	CDR3 DNA	CDR3 protein
13	TRBJ2-5	few	TRBV20-1	.	TGCAGTGCTAGGCCCACGGCTCGCGGGACCCAGTACTTC	CSARPTARGTQYF
16	TRBJ2-3	.	TRBV5-6	TRBD2	TGTGCCAGCAGCTTTTTAGCGGGAGGGCCTACAGATACGCAGTATTTT	CASSFLAGGPTDTQYF
11	TRBJ1-2	many	TRBV6-2/TRBV6-3	.	TGTGCCAGCAGTAATGGACGAGGCTACACCTTC	CASSNGRGYTF
14	TRBJ2-7	few	TRBV5-1	.	TGCGCCAGCAGCTCCGGGACATCTACCTACGAGCAGTACTTC	CASSSGTSTYEQYF
14	TRBJ1-1	few	TRBV10-1	.	TGCGCCAGCAGTGAGTCTAGACGACCGTGGCTAGCTTTCTTT	CASSESRRPWLAFF
15	TRBJ2-3	many	TRBV10-3	.	TGTGCCATCAGTGAGAGGGTCCTCCACACAGATACGCAGTATTTT	CAISERVLHTDTQYF
17	TRBJ2-3	many	TRBV2	.	TGTGCCAGCAGCGCTACAGGGATCCTCAAGCTGTCCGATACGCAGTATTTT	CASSATGILKLSDTQYF
13	TRBJ2-3	many	TRBV2	.	TGTGCCAGCAGGTCAGGCACCACGGATACGCAGTATTTT	CASRSGTTDTQYF
15	TRBJ2-7	many	TRBV11-3	TRBD2	TGTGCCAGCAGCCCGGGGACTAGCGGAGACTACGAGCAGTACTTC	CASSPGTSGDYEQYF
15	TRBJ2-5	few	TRBV10-2	.	TGCGCCAGCAGTGAGTCCCGCTTACTCAAAGAGACCCAGTACTTC	CASSESRLLKETQYF
15	TRBJ2-6	many	TRBV11-3	.	TGTGCCAGCAGCTTAGTAGGCAGGATGGCCAACGTCCTGACTTTC	CASSLVGRMANVLTF
15	TRBJ1-5	many	TRBV28	.	TGTGCCAGCAGTTCCTTCGGCGAGGACAATCAGCCCCAGCATTTT	CASSSFGEDNQPQHF
14	TRBJ1-3	many	TRBV7-9	.	TGTGCCAGCAGCTTAGGACAGCCTGGAAACACCATATATTTT	CASSLGQPGNTIYF
19	TRBJ2-6	many	TRBV6-6	TRBD1	TGTGCCAGCAGTTACTCGTCATGGCAGGGGGCTGGTGGGGCCAACGTCCTGACTTTC	CASSYSSWQGAGGANVLTF
14	TRBJ2-5	many	TRBV27	.	TGTGCCAGCAGTTTATCCCGACGGGAAGAGACCCAGTACTTC	CASSLSRREETQYF
16	TRBJ1-4	many	TRBV27	TRBD1	TGTGCCAGCAGTCCACTCCGGGACAGGACGAATGAAAAACTGTTTTTT	CASSPLRDRTNEKLFF
13	TRBJ2-1	.	TRBV2	TRBD1	TGTGCCATCCGGACAGGGGTTGCGAGTGAGCAGTTCTTC	CAIRTGVASEQFF
16	TRBJ2-3	many	TRBV6-5	.	TGTGCCAGCAGTTTCCAACAGGGTCCCGGCACAGATACGCAGTATTTT	CASSFQQGPGTDTQYF
13	TRBJ2-1	once	TRBV2	.	TGTGCCAGCTTTCCTAGCCACTACAATGAGCAGTTCTTC	CASFPSHYNEQFF
13	TRBJ1-1	many	TRBV11-3	.	TGTGCCAGCAGCCCCCCGGGGTCCGGCGGTGCTTTCTTT	CASSPPGSGGAFF
18	TRBJ1-1	many	TRBV12-5	.	TGTGCTAGTGGTTTGGGGGATGCTCAGGTACCCATGAACACTGAAGCTTTCTTT	CASGLGDAQVPMNTEAFF
15	TRBJ2-3	many	TRBV3-1	.	TGTGCCAGCAGCCAGAGAGGGTTCTACACAGATACGCAGTATTTT	CASSQRGFYTDTQYF
15	TRBJ2-7	.	TRBV15	TRBD1	TGTGCCACCAGCAGAGCCGGGACAGGGGCGTACGAGCGGTACTTC	CATSRAGTGAYERYF
14	TRBJ1-1	many	TRBV7-3	.	TGTGCCAGCAGCTTAAATGCAGGAAACACTGAAGCTTTCTTT	CASSLNAGNTEAFF
13	TRBJ1-4	many	TRBV12-3/TRBV12-4	.	TGTGCCAGCAGTTTTGCTCAGGGTCGGAAACTGTTTTTT	CASSFAQGRKLFF
15	TRBJ2-3	many	TRBV30	.	TGTGCCTGGAGTGTAGGGGGCGGGGGCGGAGATACGCAGTATTTT	CAWSVGGGGGDTQYF
16	TRBJ2-3	.	TRBV15	TRBD2	TGTGCCACCAGCAGCGGGAACCGGGGGGGCACAGATACGCAGTATTTT	CATSSGNRGGTDTQYF
13	TRBJ2-2	few	TRBV7-9	.	TGTGCCAGCGGATCTTTTAACACCGGGGAGCTGTTTTTT	CASGSFNTGELFF
15	TRBJ2-5	many	TRBV2	.	TGTGCCAGCAGTGAGACAGGCCGGTACCAAGAGACCCAGTACTTC	CASSETGRYQETQYF
16	TRBJ2-7	.	TRBV20-1	.	TGCAGTGCCCCTTCAGTGGACAGCAGACACCCCTACGAGCAGTACTTC	CSAPSVDSRHPYEQYF
15	TRBJ2-7	many	TRBV12-3/TRBV12-4	TRBD1	TGTGCCAGCAGTATACGCGGGACAGGGGGCGGCGAGCAGTACTTC	CASSIRGTGGGEQYF
13	TRBJ2-5	.	TRBV29-1	TRBD2	TGCAGCGTTGTGACAGGACTAGCGACGACCCAGTACTTC	CSVVTGLATTQYF
13	TRBJ2-3	many	TRBV15	.	TGTGCCACCAGCAGTTTCATCACAGATACGCAGTATTTT	CATSSFITDTQYF
15	TRBJ2-5	many	TRBV10-3	TRBD2	TGTGCCATCAGCCTTCTAGCGGGAGGCGGTGAGACCCAGTACTTC	CAISLLAGGGETQYF
14	TRBJ2-7	many	TRBV7-8	.	TGTGCCAGCAGCTTTCAGGGGAGGGCCTACGAGCAGTACTTC	CASSFQGRAYEQYF